The clone carrying this T cell receptor beta chain was recorded a few times. Its antigen is as yet unknown. These data come from a study of shared clonotypes between healthy human individuals. Study-wide points: Sharing across a few donors was seen in around 5% of naive CD4 clonotypes.

Germline V gene sequence: CDR1 SGHRS, CDR2 YFSETQ. With 5 bases removed from V and 3 bases from J, the gap between germline ends came to 14 bases. This CDR3 has 14 residues. Study processing details: For the immunoSEQ data, sequences were junction-only without quality scores, so filtering differed. Profiled with immunoSEQ multiplex PCR; TCRdb holds only in-frame clones, not every one. That table is the source of V, J and clone size, and D and trimming were worked out from the DNA. The sample lists roughly 700,000 clones; about 74% were seen once. The material sequenced was memory CD4+ T cells sorted from blood. The subset here: CD45RA-negative fraction. This sequence originates from a woman younger than 45 in good health. The rearrangement uses TRBV5-1 and TRBJ2-5; D call uncertain. CDR3 DNA sequence: TGCGCCAGCAGTACCGCCCCAGGTAAAGAGACCCAGTACTTC. The encoded protein is CASSTAPGKETQYF.